This entry lists 30 T cell receptor beta chains sequenced from one sample in a study of response to subunit inactivated influenza vaccine. From the RT-PCR reads, TCRdb called clonotypes with MiXCR, one entry per CDR3 protein. The table lists fewer than 700,000 distinct CDR3 sequences, 10% to 15% of them singletons, with about 12% in the top ten. Sequencing was performed on PBMCs from blood, taken 45 days after vaccination. The receptors stem from a man aged 45 to 65 who received an inactivated influenza vaccine.

This sequence joins TRBV6-1 and TRBJ2-1; the match to TRBD2 covers 11 bases. J gave up 0 bases and V 7 bases, and 8 bases lay outside the gene matches. Per germline, CDR1 MNHNS and CDR2 SASEGT. The CDR3 has 17 residues. This CDR3 is CASTGSGRGLSYNEQFF. The CDR3 nucleotides read TGTGCCAGCACAGGTAGCGGGAGGGGCCTCTCCTACAATGAGCAGTTCTTC.

This clonotype came up a few times. This chain connects TRBV7-9 to TRBJ2-5; D ambiguous. The V end was cut by 5 bases, the J end by 4 bases, with 11 bases between. The CDR3 has 13 amino acids. CDR1 is SEHNR, CDR2 FQNEAQ, per germline (reference sequence). As DNA, the CDR3 is TGTGCCAGCAGCCTCCCCCTAGGAGAGACCCAGTACTTC. It encodes CASSLPLGETQYF.

The V call is TRBV7-9, the J call TRBJ2-5; tentative D call: TRBD2 (6 bases). The germline CDR1 and CDR2 sequences are SEHNR and FQNEAQ (reference sequence). The CDR3 covers 14 residues. Trimming took 5 bases from V and 2 from J, leaving 12 bases between them. The CDR3 spells CASSRGAEQETQYF. The CDR3 bases are TGTGCCAGCAGCCGCGGGGCGGAACAAGAGACCCAGTACTTC.

V usage is TRBV5-1 and J usage is TRBJ2-1, with 10 bases aligning to TRBD2. After removal of 2 bases from V and 7 bases from J, the junction contained 6 bases not matched to a gene. This CDR3 is built from 15 residues. The germline gives CDR1 SGHRS, CDR2 YFSETQ. CDR3: CASSFSLAGDNEQFF. The CDR3 DNA is TGCGCCAGCAGCTTCTCTCTAGCGGGAGATAATGAGCAGTTCTTC.

The rearrangement links TRBV10-3 to TRBJ2-1; 14 bases match TRBD2. Germline CDR1 and CDR2: ENHRY and SYGVKD. Trimming removed 10 bases from V and 7 bases from J; junction bases left unmatched: 6. The CDR3 covers 14 residues. This chain's CDR3 is CATQTSGRENEQFF. The CDR3 DNA reads as TGTGCCACCCAGACTAGCGGGAGGGAGAATGAGCAGTTCTTC.

Many counts were recorded for this clonotype. The chain carries TRBV4-2 and TRBJ2-7; 8 nucleotides align to TRBD1. This CDR3 region has 15 residues. In germline, CDR1 is LGHNA, CDR2 YNFKEQ. After removal of 1 base from V and 3 bases from J, the junction contained 5 bases not matched to a gene. The CDR3 sequence: CASSQVGQGGYEQYF. DNA of the CDR3: TGTGCCAGCAGCCAAGTTGGACAGGGCGGCTACGAGCAGTACTTC.

This clonotype has a handful of counts. The rearrangement uses TRBV24-1 and TRBJ2-4, with 8 bases fitting TRBD2. The CDR3 runs to 16 residues. Germline-derived CDR1 and CDR2 are KGHDR and SFDVKD. J gave up 7 bases and V 3 bases, and 10 bases lay outside the gene matches. The CDR3 DNA reads as TGTGCCACCAGTGATGCCCCCGGAGCGGGAGAGAACATTCAGTACTTC. Its protein product is CATSDAPGAGENIQYF.

The gene calls are TRBV7-3 and TRBJ2-1; D may match TRBD1 or TRBD2 (5 bases each). CDR1 is SGHTA and CDR2 is FQGTGA in the germline V gene. CDR3 length: 16 amino acids. The V end lost 0 bases, the J end lost 4 bases, and 13 bases lay between the germline ends. As DNA, the CDR3 is TGTGCCAGCAGCTTAACTCCCGGGACGTTATACAATGAGCAGTTCTTC. Encoded protein: CASSLTPGTLYNEQFF. Filled out from reference TRBV7-3 and TRBJ2-1, the complete variable domain reads GAGVSQTPSNKVTEKGKYVELRCDPISGHTALYWYRQSLGQGPEFLIYFQGTGAADDSGLPNDRFFAVRPEGSVSTLKIQRTERGDSAVYLCASSLTPGTLYNEQFFGPGTRLTVL.

A few counts support this clonotype. The DNA for the CDR3 is TGTGCCAGCAGCCAAGAACTAGCGGGGGGTACCTACGAGCAGTACTTC. Its protein is CASSQELAGGTYEQYF. The rearrangement uses TRBV4-2 and TRBJ2-7; 12 positions match TRBD2. V shed 0 bases and J 2 bases; nucleotides not matched to a gene: 2. Germline CDR1 is LGHNA and CDR2 is YNFKEQ. The CDR3 length is 16 residues.

This clonotype was detected only a few times. The chain recombines TRBV16 with TRBJ1-1, with D possibly TRBD1 on 5 matching bases. Trimming removed 0 bases from V and 2 bases from J, with 10 bases in between. Per the germline V gene, CDR1 is KGHSY and CDR2 is FQNENV. The CDR3 covers 15 residues. DNA of the CDR3: TGTGCCAGCAGCCAATCGTCGACAGCTAACACTGAAGCTTTCTTT. Protein: CASSQSSTANTEAFF.

V is TRBV25-1 and J is TRBJ2-5, with D perhaps matching TRBD1 (6 bases). The ends were cut back, 3 bases at V and 4 bases at J, with 12 bases in the middle. This CDR3 has 14 amino acids. The germline CDR1 and CDR2 sequences are MGHDK and SYGVNS. CDR3: CASSESDSRETQYF. The CDR3 bases are TGTGCCAGCAGTGAGTCGGACAGCCGAGAGACCCAGTACTTC.

The rearrangement uses TRBV7-9 and TRBJ2-1; TRBD2 agrees at 7 bases. CDR1 and CDR2 (germline): SEHNR, FQNEAQ (reference sequence). J lost 2 bases, V lost 4 bases, and 5 bases had no gene match. This CDR3 region has 15 residues. This chain's CDR3 is CASSSVLAAYNEQFF. CDR3 DNA: TGTGCCAGCAGCTCCGTTCTAGCGGCCTACAATGAGCAGTTCTTC.

J is TRBJ2-7 and V is TRBV2, with 9 bases that match TRBD1. Germline assignment: CDR1 SNHLY and CDR2 FYNNEI. The CDR3 runs 12 residues. The V gene end was trimmed by 7 bases and the J gene end by 5 bases; junction bases not matched to a gene: 3. The CDR3 bases are TGTGCCAGCAATGGACAGGGGAACGAGCAGTACTTC. Protein: CASNGQGNEQYF.

The CDR3 DNA reads as TGCAGTGCTAGAGTCCCCGGGACACCCAAAAACATTCAGTACTTC. It codes for CSARVPGTPKNIQYF. The chain joins TRBV20-1 to TRBJ2-4; a weak D match, TRBD1 (6 bases). The CDR3 runs to 15 residues. Trimming removed 1 base at V and 2 bases at J, with 12 bases between. Germline V gene lookup returns CDR1 DFQATT and CDR2 SNEGSKA (reference sequence).

The sample holds a few counts of this clonotype. The V call is TRBV10-3, the J call TRBJ2-1; a weak D match, TRBD2 (8 bases). The CDR3 extends over 17 amino acids. Germline V gene sequence: CDR1 ENHRY, CDR2 SYGVKD. V shed 2 bases and J shed 9 bases, with 23 bases lying between them. The CDR3 here is CAISEATGKRAGGEQFF. The CDR3, as DNA: TGTGCCATCAGTGAGGCGACAGGGAAAAGGGCGGGGGGTGAGCAGTTCTTC.

The rearrangement joins TRBV7-8 to TRBJ2-7, with D tentatively TRBD1 (5 bases). Germline lookup yields CDR1 SGHVS and CDR2 FQNEAQ. V was trimmed by 10 bases and J by 3 bases, leaving 13 bases between them. This CDR3 contains 12 residues. The CDR3 coding sequence is TGTGCCACGGCGAGACAGAGCTACGAGCAGTACTTC. This codes for CATARQSYEQYF.

The chain recombines TRBV4-1 with TRBJ1-1; possible D gene TRBD1, 5 bases. Per the germline V gene, CDR1 is MGHRA and CDR2 is YSYEKL. The CDR3 sequence is 13 residues long. V lost 6 bases, J lost 2 bases, and 10 bases lay in between. The CDR3 coding sequence is TGCGCCAGCAGAAAAGGGGATAACACTGAAGCTTTCTTT. It yields the protein CASRKGDNTEAFF.

This clonotype was seen a handful of times. CDR3 sequence reads: CSAGDPNYEQYF. DNA for the CDR3: TGCAGTGCTGGGGACCCCAATTACGAGCAGTACTTC. The chain couples TRBV20-1 to TRBJ2-7; D assignment may be TRBD1 or TRBD2 (5 bases each). V lost 5 bases, J lost 4 bases, and 12 bases lay in between. CDR1 and CDR2 from the germline V gene are DFQATT and SNEGSKA (reference sequence). This CDR3 contains 12 residues.

This clonotype was picked up a small number of times. The chain recombines TRBV7-9 with TRBJ2-3; TRBD2 is a possible D gene (5 bases). In germline, CDR1 is SEHNR, CDR2 FQNEAQ (reference sequence). There are 16 residues in the CDR3. Deletions cut 1 base from V and 5 bases from J, with 16 bases between. Here the CDR3 reads CASSLGSIRGEDTQYF. DNA for the CDR3: TGTGCCAGCAGCTTAGGCTCAATTCGGGGTGAAGATACGCAGTATTTT.

Only a few counts were recorded for this clonotype. This rearrangement joins TRBV10-3 to TRBJ1-5; D remains ambiguous. Trimming cost V 0 bases and J 4 bases, with 10 bases left between them. The CDR3 extends over 15 amino acids. The V gene's germline CDR1 is ENHRY and CDR2 SYGVKD. The CDR3 loop reads CAISESEGRNQPQHF. The CDR3 nucleotides are TGTGCCATCAGTGAGTCGGAGGGCCGGAATCAGCCCCAGCATTTT.

About this clonotype: Mismatch with germline at one junction end may stem from a read error. This chain links TRBV27 with TRBJ1-1; D not resolved. CDR3 length: 15 residues. The germline V gene encodes CDR1 MNHEY and CDR2 SMNVEV (reference sequence). CDR3 residues: CAISLSAGVNTEAFF. CDR3 DNA: TGTGCCATCAGTTTATCGGCCGGGGTGAACACTGAAGCTTTCTTT.

The chain uses TRBV7-9 and TRBJ2-2; D might be TRBD2 (6 bases). V lost 5 bases and J 3 bases, leaving 16 bases between the germline ends. Germline V gene lookup returns CDR1 SEHNR and CDR2 FQNEAQ (reference sequence). CDR3 length: 16 residues. The CDR3 region is CASSAPRDFYTGELFF. In DNA, the CDR3 is TGTGCCAGCAGCGCCCCCCGGGACTTTTACACCGGGGAGCTGTTTTTT. The full variable domain, with the rest looked up from reference TRBV7-9 and TRBJ2-2, is DTGVSQNPRHKITKRGQNVTFRCDPISEHNRLYWYRQTLGQGPEFLTYFQNEAQLEKSRLLSDRFSAERPKGSFSTLEIQRTEQGDSAMYLCASSAPRDFYTGELFFGEGSRLTVL.

The genes are TRBV29-1 and TRBJ2-5; D may be TRBD1 (5 bases). Germline values: CDR1 SQVTM, CDR2 ANQGSEA. With 4 bases removed from V and 5 bases from J, the gap between germline ends came to 11 bases. This CDR3 comprises 12 residues. The CDR3 DNA follows: TGCAGCGTTGTCAGGGCTGGGGAGACCCAGTACTTC. It encodes CSVVRAGETQYF.

In its sample, this clonotype was seen a few times. The V call is TRBV6-2 or TRBV6-3, the J call TRBJ1-5, with 8 nucleotides matching TRBD1. Germline V gene sequence: CDR1 MNHEY, CDR2 SVGEGT. J gave up 2 bases and V 8 bases, and 5 bases lay outside the gene matches. This CDR3 is 14 amino acids long. The chain's CDR3 is CASQQGGGNQPQHF. DNA for the CDR3: TGTGCCAGCCAACAGGGGGGAGGCAATCAGCCCCAGCATTTT.

J is TRBJ2-7 and V is TRBV27, with D perhaps TRBD1 (6 bases). The CDR3 has 16 residues. The germline gives CDR1 MNHEY, CDR2 SMNVEV (reference sequence). The V gene lost 4 bases and the J gene lost 4 bases, with 20 bases spanning the gap. The CDR3 loop reads CASSSPGHRPIYEQYF. For the CDR3, the DNA is TGTGCCAGCAGTTCACCGGGACACCGACCCATTTACGAGCAGTACTTC.

This rearrangement joins TRBV5-1 to TRBJ2-5, with D maybe TRBD1 (5 bases). The V end was cut by 0 bases, the J end by 1 base, with 13 bases between. The CDR3 runs to 16 residues. Germline lookup yields CDR1 SGHRS and CDR2 YFSETQ. The CDR3 bases are TGCGCCAGCAGCTTGGCACGTGACAGTGTCCAAGAGACCCAGTACTTC. Translating it yields CASSLARDSVQETQYF.

This clonotype has ten or more counts. J is TRBJ2-2 and V is TRBV5-1; 7 nucleotides match TRBD1. CDR3 length: 13 amino acids. Trimming cost V 4 bases and J 5 bases; bases outside gene matches: 2. The germline gives CDR1 SGHRS, CDR2 YFSETQ. CDR3 sequence: CASSDRETGELFF. The CDR3, as DNA: TGCGCCAGCAGCGACAGGGAGACCGGGGAGCTGTTTTTT.

Many counts were recorded for this clonotype. The V call is TRBV12-3 or TRBV12-4, the J call TRBJ1-2; perhaps TRBD1 as D (6 bases). Trimming removed 8 bases from V and 8 bases from J, with 15 bases in between. This CDR3 comprises 12 residues. The CDR3 region is CASSLGASGYTF. CDR3 coding DNA: TGTGCCAGCTCTTTGGGGGCTAGCGGCTACACCTTC.

This clonotype was seen at least ten times. The rearrangement joins TRBV9 to TRBJ2-1; D is perhaps TRBD1 or TRBD2 (5 bases each). With 2 bases removed from V and 5 bases from J, the gap between germline ends came to 14 bases. The CDR3 runs to 15 residues. CDR1 is SGDLS, CDR2 YYNGEE, per germline. The CDR3 sequence is CASSVRDRYNNEQFF. CDR3 nucleotide sequence: TGTGCCAGCAGCGTCCGGGACCGCTACAACAATGAGCAGTTCTTC.

This clonotype was observed a few times. The gene calls are TRBV20-1 and TRBJ1-2; no clear D. CDR3 length equals 13 residues. The V and J ends lost 3 bases and 3 bases respectively, with 11 bases between them. Germline CDR1 DFQATT, CDR2 SNEGSKA (reference sequence). The CDR3 sequence: CSASFPGYYGYTF. The CDR3 nucleotides are TGCAGTGCTAGTTTCCCTGGGTACTATGGCTACACCTTC.